This T cell receptor (beta chain) was captured in a study of T cells expressing NK-cell markers. CDR1 and CDR2 (germline): DFQATT, SNEGSKA (reference sequence). CDR3 length equals 13 residues. From the 5' RACE reads, TCRdb lists one entry per CDR3 protein and no DNA. Listed are some 460,000 distinct CDR3 sequences; 1.4% falls within the top ten. The sample was blood T cells: a sorted CD56 or NKG2C T cell subset, CD4+ or CD8+ T cells, or bulk PBMC T cells (not recorded which). The rearrangement uses TRBV20-1 and TRBJ1-2; with no DNA, the TCRdb D assignment of TRBD1 cannot be verified. The source is a woman aged 50 to 65 in good health. CDR3 sequence reads: CSAQNIGTRGYTF.